This T cell receptor (beta chain) was sequenced in a study of blood T cell repertoires in COVID-19. This clone was detected only once. The data were produced by immunoSEQ multiplex PCR, yet TCRdb's version contains in-frame clones alone and is incomplete. The table includes around 230,000 clones, approximately 82% detected once. Trimming shortened V by 1 base and J by 0 bases, and 9 bases separated the two germline ends. Per the germline V gene, CDR1 is SGHNT and CDR2 is YYREEE (reference sequence). The CDR3 sequence is 15 residues long. Sequencing input: peripheral blood. The V and J genes are TRBV5-4 and TRBJ2-3, with D maybe TRBD1 (6 bases). The clonotype was recovered from a middle-aged man who had recovered from COVID-19. CDR3 sequence: CASSLPGASTDTQYF. The CDR3 DNA reads as TGTGCCAGCAGCTTGCCAGGGGCCAGCACAGATACGCAGTATTTT.